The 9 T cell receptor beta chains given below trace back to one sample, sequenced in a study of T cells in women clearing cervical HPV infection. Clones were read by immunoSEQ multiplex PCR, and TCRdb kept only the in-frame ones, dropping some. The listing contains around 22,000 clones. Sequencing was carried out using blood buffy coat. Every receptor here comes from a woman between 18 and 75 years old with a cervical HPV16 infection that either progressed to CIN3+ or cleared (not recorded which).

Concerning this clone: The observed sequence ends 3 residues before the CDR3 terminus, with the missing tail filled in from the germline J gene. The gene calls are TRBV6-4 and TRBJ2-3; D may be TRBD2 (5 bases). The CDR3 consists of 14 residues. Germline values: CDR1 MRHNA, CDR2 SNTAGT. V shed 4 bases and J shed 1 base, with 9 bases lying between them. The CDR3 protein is CASSGAGGTDTQYF. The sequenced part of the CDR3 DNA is TGTGCCAGCAGTGGGGCGGGCGGCACAGATACG.

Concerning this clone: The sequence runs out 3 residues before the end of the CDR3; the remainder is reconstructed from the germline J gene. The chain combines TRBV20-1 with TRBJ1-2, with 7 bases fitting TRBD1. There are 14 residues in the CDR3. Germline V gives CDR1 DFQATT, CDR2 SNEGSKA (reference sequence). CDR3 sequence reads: CSARARDSTWGYTF. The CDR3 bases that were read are TGCAGTGCTAGAGCCCGGGACAGCACTTGGGGC.

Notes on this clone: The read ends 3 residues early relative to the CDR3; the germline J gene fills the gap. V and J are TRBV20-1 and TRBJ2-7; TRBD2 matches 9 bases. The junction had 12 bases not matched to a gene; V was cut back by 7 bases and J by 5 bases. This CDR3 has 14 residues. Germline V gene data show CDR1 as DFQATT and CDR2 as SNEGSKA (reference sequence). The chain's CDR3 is CSVGISSGIHEQYF. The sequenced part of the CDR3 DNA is TGCAGTGTGGGTATATCTAGCGGGATCCACGAG.

CDR3 DNA (partial): TGTGCCAGTAGTATAGATCTCCCTGGCGGTAGCGGAGCTTCAGATACG. Translated, it gives CASSIDLPGGSGASDT. The CDR3 reads in full as CASSIDLPGGSGASDTQYF. The rearrangement links TRBV19 to TRBJ2-3, with D tentatively TRBD2 (6 bases). The read stops 3 residues short of the end of the CDR3; the missing end is completed from the germline J gene. There are 19 residues in the CDR3. The germline gives CDR1 LNHDA, CDR2 SQIVND (reference sequence). V shed 0 bases and J shed 4 bases, with 23 bases lying between them.

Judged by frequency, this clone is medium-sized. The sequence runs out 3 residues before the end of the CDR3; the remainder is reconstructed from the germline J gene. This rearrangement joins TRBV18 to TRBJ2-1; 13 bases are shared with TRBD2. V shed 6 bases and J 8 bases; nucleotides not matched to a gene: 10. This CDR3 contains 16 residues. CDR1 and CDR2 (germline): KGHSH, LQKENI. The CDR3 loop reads CASSLTGTSGTYEQFF. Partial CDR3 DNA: TGTGCCAGCTCCCTAACCGGGACTAGCGGGACCTATGAG.

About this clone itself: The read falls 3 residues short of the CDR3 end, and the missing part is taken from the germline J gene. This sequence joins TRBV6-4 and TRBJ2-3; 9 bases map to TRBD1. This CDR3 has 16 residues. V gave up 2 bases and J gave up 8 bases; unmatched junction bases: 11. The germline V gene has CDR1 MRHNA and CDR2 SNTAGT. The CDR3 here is CASSDGGTGPEGTQYF. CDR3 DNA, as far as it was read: TGTGCCAGCAGTGACGGTGGGACAGGGCCTGAGGGTACG.

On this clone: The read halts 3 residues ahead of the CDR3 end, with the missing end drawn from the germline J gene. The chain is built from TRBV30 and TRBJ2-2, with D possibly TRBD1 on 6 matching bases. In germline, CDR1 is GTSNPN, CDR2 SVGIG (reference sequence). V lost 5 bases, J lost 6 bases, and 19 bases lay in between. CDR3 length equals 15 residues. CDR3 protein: CAWGLSGAVPGELFF. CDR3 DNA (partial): TGTGCCTGGGGACTTTCAGGGGCCGTGCCCGGGGAG.

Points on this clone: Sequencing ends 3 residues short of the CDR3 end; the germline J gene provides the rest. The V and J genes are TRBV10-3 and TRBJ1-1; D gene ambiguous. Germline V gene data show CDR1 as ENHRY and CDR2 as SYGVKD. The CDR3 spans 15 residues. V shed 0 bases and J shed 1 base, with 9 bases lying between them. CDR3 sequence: CAISESGRGNTEAFF. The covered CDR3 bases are TGTGCCATCAGTGAGTCTGGCAGAGGGAACACTGAA.

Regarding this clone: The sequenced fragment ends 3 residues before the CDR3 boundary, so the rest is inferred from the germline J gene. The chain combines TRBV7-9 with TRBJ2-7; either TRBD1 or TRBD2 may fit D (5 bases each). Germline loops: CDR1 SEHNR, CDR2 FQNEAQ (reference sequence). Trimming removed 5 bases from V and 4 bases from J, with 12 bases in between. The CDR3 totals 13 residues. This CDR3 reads CASSIQGVYEQYF. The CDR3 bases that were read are TGTGCCAGCAGCATTCAGGGAGTTTACGAG.